This TCR beta chain was sequenced for a study of blood T cells in healthy people across ages. Study-wide results and caveats: Leaving the PBMCs unsorted stopped any conclusive comparison of naive versus antigen-experienced cells.

Germline V CDR1 and CDR2: SGHDT, YYEEEE. V was pared by 5 bases and J by 1 base, with 2 bases of the junction left unmatched. The CDR3 is made up of 14 amino acids. The authors ran a second PCR of roughly 6 to 12 cycles using a sample-barcoded 5' primer and a J-beta primer mix. TCRdb re-analysed the 5' RACE reads in MiXCR, keeping a single row per CDR3 protein. The table lists hundreds of thousands of distinct CDR3 sequences, around three fifths of them singletons. This clonotype appeared a few times. Its antigen is unidentified. This receptor was identified in a man in his 60s in good health. The chain is built from TRBV5-6 and TRBJ1-1, with 10 bases matching TRBD1. Source material: blood. CDR3 residues: CASRRQGANTEAFF. CDR3 coding DNA: TGTGCCAGCAGGAGACAGGGGGCGAACACTGAAGCTTTCTTT.